What follows are 16 T cell receptor beta chains derived from one specimen sequenced in a study of blood T cell repertoires in COVID-19 (TCRdb year 2020). Library preparation employed the immunoSEQ multiplex PCR assay. The table comes from immuneACCESS by way of TCRdb, which keeps in-frame sequences with V and J called. Part of the clones is missing from these tables; in studies checked, under half for an unresolved V gene and the rest for unknown reasons. In this sample the table shows 380,000 or so clones, more than 75% of which occur a single time. The ten largest clones add up to roughly 1.4% of the sample. Source material: PBMCs or T cells enriched from blood (not recorded which). These TCRs come from a man in his thirties or forties who had recovered from COVID-19.

This clone was detected only a few times. The V call is TRBV12-3 or TRBV12-4, the J call TRBJ2-7, with unresolved D. The CDR3 loop spans 13 amino acids. V was shortened by 2 bases and J by 1 base, with 6 bases between the two germline ends. This chain's CDR3 is CASSLWLSYEQYF. The CDR3, as DNA: TGTGCCAGCAGTTTATGGCTTTCCTACGAGCAGTACTTC.

The chain employs TRBV7-9 and TRBJ2-7; weak D call: TRBD1 (6 bases). V was pared by 5 bases and J by 0 bases, with 17 bases between. Looked up from germline, CDR1 is SEHNR and CDR2 is FQNEAQ (reference sequence). The length of the CDR3 is 16 residues. The CDR3 spells CASSPRGAGRSYEQYF. The CDR3 coding sequence is TGTGCCAGCAGCCCCAGGGGCGCAGGCCGCTCCTACGAGCAGTACTTC.

On this clone itself: Additional DNA sequences in this sample encode the identical CDR3. The rearrangement joins TRBV12-3 or TRBV12-4 to TRBJ2-7; 7 nucleotides align to TRBD1. V dropped 5 bases and J dropped 3; count of bases not matched to a gene: 4. This CDR3 is 13 amino acids long. The CDR3: CASSPTGSYEQYF. CDR3 sequence (DNA): TGTGCCAGCAGTCCGACAGGGAGCTACGAGCAGTACTTC.

This clone was observed a handful of times. The chain combines TRBV7-3 with TRBJ1-5; D not certain. V was cut by 2 bases and J by 8 bases, with 10 bases left in between. This CDR3 comprises 13 residues. Germline V lookup: CDR1 SGHTA, CDR2 FQGTGA. CDR3 amino acids: CASSLSPQEPQHF. DNA of the CDR3: TGTGCCAGCAGCTTATCTCCCCAGGAGCCCCAGCATTTT.

This chain joins TRBV3-1 (or the pseudogene TRBV3-2) and TRBJ2-5; D perhaps matches TRBD2 (5 bases). Trimming removed 1 base from V and 1 base from J, with 7 bases in between. Germline V lookup: CDR1 LGHDT, CDR2 YNNKEL (reference sequence). CDR3 length: 14 amino acids. The chain's CDR3 is CASSQGAGQETQYF. The CDR3 nucleotides are TGTGCCAGCAGCCAAGGGGCGGGCCAAGAGACCCAGTACTTC.

This clone was counted a single time. The CDR3 region is CASSSPQGAAFF. CDR3 bases: TGTGCCAGCAGCTCCCCACAGGGGGCGGCTTTCTTT. The rearrangement links TRBV5-6 to TRBJ1-1; TRBD1 matches at 9 bases. The CDR3 has 12 residues. The trim removed 3 bases at V and 11 bases at J, leaving 5 bases unmatched. Germline values: CDR1 SGHDT, CDR2 YYEEEE.

The chain carries TRBV14 and TRBJ1-2; a possible D gene is TRBD1 (5 bases). Per germline, CDR1 SGHDN and CDR2 FVKESK. The CDR3 has 17 amino acids. V lost 4 bases and J 6 bases, leaving 24 bases between the germline ends. The CDR3 DNA sequence: TGTGCCAGCAGCCCCGCTAGGGTGGCCCCAGGGTTCCATGGCTACACCTTC. Residues: CASSPARVAPGFHGYTF.

The chain is built from TRBV18 and TRBJ2-7; 9 nucleotides agree with TRBD1. Germline CDR1 is KGHSH and CDR2 is LQKENI. The CDR3 is made up of 15 amino acids. The ends lost 5 bases at V and 3 bases at J; junction bases unmatched: 8. The CDR3 DNA reads TGTGCCAGCTCATCATCGACAGGGGGTGGCTACGAGCAGTACTTC. Encoded protein: CASSSSTGGGYEQYF.

Only one count was recorded for this clone. The chain is built from TRBV3-1 (or the pseudogene TRBV3-2) and TRBJ2-3, with 8 positions matching TRBD2. Germline V CDR1 and CDR2: LGHDT, YNNKEL (reference sequence). J was trimmed by 3 bases and V by 4 bases; bases with no gene match: 9. The CDR3 covers 16 residues. CDR3 in DNA: TGTGCCAGCAGCCGGCGTGACGGGGGGGGAACAGATACGCAGTATTTT. As protein: CASSRRDGGGTDTQYF.

Of note for this clone: Other DNA sequences of this sample code for an identical CDR3. This sequence joins TRBV9 and TRBJ2-7; TRBD1 aligns across 7 bases. From germline, CDR1 is SGDLS and CDR2 YYNGEE. This CDR3 has 15 residues. Germline trimming cut 0 bases from V and 0 bases from J; bases unmatched to any gene: 3. The CDR3 region is CASSVGQGVSYEQYF. CDR3 DNA: TGTGCCAGCAGCGTAGGGCAGGGGGTCTCCTACGAGCAGTACTTC.

V and J are TRBV7-2 and TRBJ2-5; 11 bases map to TRBD2. Germline trimming cut 1 base from V and 5 bases from J; bases unmatched to any gene: 9. The CDR3 runs to 17 residues. CDR1 is SGHTA, CDR2 FQGNSA, per germline. The CDR3 nucleotides read TGTGCCAGCAGCTTAGGCGGTAGCGGGGGGGCTAGGGAGACCCAGTACTTC. It translates to CASSLGGSGGARETQYF.

The genes are TRBV3-1 (or the pseudogene TRBV3-2) and TRBJ2-7; D perhaps matches TRBD2 (6 bases). Trimming cost V 5 bases and J 3 bases, with 11 bases left between them. The germline gives CDR1 LGHDT, CDR2 YNNKEL (reference sequence). This CDR3 is built from 13 residues. The CDR3 coding sequence is TGTGCCAGCAGCTCCCGGGGGAGCTACGAGCAGTACTTC. Encoded protein: CASSSRGSYEQYF.

The rearrangement joins TRBV9 to TRBJ2-7, with D possibly being TRBD2 (6 bases). This CDR3 region has 15 residues. Germline V gives CDR1 SGDLS, CDR2 YYNGEE. The V end was cut by 0 bases, the J end by 3 bases, with 13 bases between. CDR3 loop: CASSVEASANYEQYF. Here the CDR3 DNA reads TGTGCCAGCAGCGTAGAGGCTAGCGCCAACTACGAGCAGTACTTC.

CDR3 nucleotides: TGTGCCAGCAGCTTGGGTCAGATTGAACCCCAGCATTTT. The encoded protein is CASSLGQIEPQHF. This chain links TRBV5-6 with TRBJ1-5, with D uncertain. This CDR3 spans 13 amino acids. Germline V gene sequence: CDR1 SGHDT, CDR2 YYEEEE. V was pared by 0 bases and J by 10 bases, with 11 bases between.

The V and J genes are TRBV5-1 and TRBJ1-2; D ambiguous. Trimming cost V 0 bases and J 1 base, with 16 bases left between them. CDR1 SGHRS and CDR2 YFSETQ come from the germline V gene. This CDR3 comprises 17 residues. The CDR3 loop reads CASSLAGVPSFNYGYTF. For the CDR3, the DNA is TGCGCCAGCAGCTTGGCAGGCGTACCTTCCTTTAACTATGGCTACACCTTC. The complete variable domain, with remaining parts taken from reference TRBV5-1 and TRBJ1-2, reads KAGVTQTPRYLIKTRGQQVTLSCSPISGHRSVSWYQQTPGQGLQFLFEYFSETQRNKGNFPGRFSGRQFSNSRSEMNVSTLELGDSALYLCASSLAGVPSFNYGYTFGSGTRLTVV.

J is TRBJ1-5 and V is TRBV5-8; 9 bases are a match to TRBD1. With V trimmed by 4 bases and J by 8 bases, 10 bases remained unmatched. Germline V gene data show CDR1 as SGHTS and CDR2 as YDEGEE. The CDR3 has 15 residues. CDR3 protein: CASSAGTGLGKPQHF. As DNA, the CDR3 is TGTGCCAGCAGCGCCGGGACAGGGTTGGGGAAGCCCCAGCATTTT.